This TCR beta chain was documented in a study of blood T cell repertoires in COVID-19. V lost 6 bases to trimming and J lost 0 bases, with 10 bases between them. This CDR3 region has 14 residues. Germline V lookup: CDR1 SGHVS, CDR2 FQNEAQ. The repertoire was sequenced with immunoSEQ multiplex PCR; TCRdb's copy has only in-frame clones and lacks some. The table includes some 270,000 clones, 80% to 90% detected once. The rearrangement uses TRBV7-8 and TRBJ2-3, with unresolved D. This sequence was found in a woman aged 40-49 years who had been exposed to COVID-19. The sequenced sample consisted of PBMCs or T cells enriched from blood (not recorded which). This chain's CDR3 is CASSQMGSTDTQYF. CDR3 sequence (DNA): TGTGCCAGCAGTCAAATGGGCAGCACAGATACGCAGTATTTT.